These 21 T cell receptor beta chains were sequenced from one sample in a study of CD8 T cells in Susac syndrome. Reverse transcription of 0.5 to 1 ug RNA was performed with random hexamers. MiXCR was run by TCRdb on the immunoSEQ multiplex PCR reads, yielding one entry per CDR3 protein. The profile shows around 150,000 distinct CDR3 sequences, roughly 95% of them singletons. Material for sequencing was CD4+ T cells from PBMCs. These receptors came from a human donor in good health.

V gene TRBV5-1 combines with J gene TRBJ2-3; possibly TRBD1 or TRBD2 for D (5 bases each). This CDR3 region has 16 residues. The V and J ends lost 4 bases and 0 bases respectively, with 15 bases between them. Per the germline V gene, CDR1 is SGHRS and CDR2 is YFSETQ. The CDR3 region is CASSRDPPPSTDTQYF. In DNA, the CDR3 is TGCGCCAGCAGCCGGGACCCTCCGCCCAGCACAGATACGCAGTATTTT.

This chain connects TRBV20-1 to TRBJ2-5; D gene ambiguous. The CDR3 covers 13 residues. The V gene lost 5 bases and the J gene lost 5 bases, with 15 bases spanning the gap. Germline V gene lookup returns CDR1 DFQATT and CDR2 SNEGSKA (reference sequence). The DNA for the CDR3 is TGCAGTGCTCGGACGAGCCCGGCGGAGACCCAGTACTTC. Translating gives CSARTSPAETQYF.

This sequence joins TRBV18 and TRBJ1-2, with D maybe TRBD1 (5 bases). The length of the CDR3 is 15 residues. V was trimmed by 2 bases and J by 4 bases, leaving 14 bases between them. Per germline, CDR1 KGHSH and CDR2 LQKENI. The CDR3 spells CASSPVPGWGYGYTF. CDR3 bases: TGTGCCAGCTCACCAGTCCCAGGGTGGGGCTATGGCTACACCTTC.

The rearrangement joins TRBV9 to TRBJ2-2; D unclear. The germline gives CDR1 SGDLS, CDR2 YYNGEE. The CDR3 length is 15 residues. Trimming shortened V by 4 bases and J by 1 base, and 11 bases separated the two germline ends. This CDR3 reads CASSPRAQNTGELFF. The CDR3 DNA is TGTGCCAGCAGCCCCCGGGCGCAGAACACCGGGGAGCTGTTTTTT.

The CDR3 loop is CASSQRTSGTGELFF. The CDR3 DNA is TGTGCCAGCAGCCAAAGGACTAGCGGCACCGGGGAGCTGTTTTTT. The V and J genes are TRBV7-2 and TRBJ2-2; TRBD2 agrees at 10 bases. The CDR3 spans 15 residues. Germline V gene data show CDR1 as SGHTA and CDR2 as FQGNSA. V was clipped by 5 bases and J by 4 bases; unmatched bases: 4.

The rearrangement joins TRBV7-3 to TRBJ1-1, with D unclear. Trimming took 3 bases from V and 2 from J, leaving 10 bases between them. CDR1 SGHTA and CDR2 FQGTGA come from the germline V gene. CDR3 size: 14 residues. In DNA form, the CDR3 reads TGTGCCAGCAGCTTCGGACTTCGTAACACTGAAGCTTTCTTT. This translates into CASSFGLRNTEAFF.

This chain uses TRBV5-4 with TRBJ1-2; D call uncertain. V was cut by 0 bases and J by 4 bases, with 13 bases left in between. From germline, CDR1 is SGHNT and CDR2 YYREEE (reference sequence). The CDR3 has 15 residues. The DNA of the CDR3 is TGTGCCAGCAGCTTGGAGGACCGACCTCTCTATGGCTACACCTTC. It is translated as CASSLEDRPLYGYTF. Filled out from reference TRBV5-4 and TRBJ1-2, the complete variable domain reads ETGVTQSPTHLIKTRGQQVTLRCSSQSGHNTVSWYQQALGQGPQFIFQYYREEENGRGNFPPRFSGLQFPNYSSELNVNALELDDSALYLCASSLEDRPLYGYTFGSGTRLTVV.

This clonotype was seen only once. The rearrangement links TRBV7-3 to TRBJ2-6, with a tentative D call TRBD1 (6 bases). The germline gives CDR1 SGHTA, CDR2 FQGTGA. V was shortened by 5 bases and J by 0 bases, with 17 bases between the two germline ends. This CDR3 is built from 18 residues. The CDR3: CASSHPGQADSGANVLTF. The CDR3 DNA reads TGTGCCAGCAGCCACCCGGGACAAGCAGACTCTGGGGCCAACGTCCTGACTTTC.

V usage is TRBV6-1 and J usage is TRBJ1-2; no reliable D call. CDR1 and CDR2 from the germline V gene are MNHNS and SASEGT. V gave up 2 bases and J gave up 2 bases, with 15 bases separating them. The CDR3 length is 16 residues. CDR3 sequence reads: CASSEPSIPGNYGYTF. CDR3 coding DNA: TGTGCCAGCAGTGAACCATCCATCCCTGGCAACTATGGCTACACCTTC.

The chain combines TRBV20-1 with TRBJ2-3; a weak D match, TRBD2 (6 bases). Germline V gene sequence: CDR1 DFQATT, CDR2 SNEGSKA (reference sequence). The germline V and J ends were trimmed by 2 bases and 0 bases, with 12 bases remaining between them. The CDR3 consists of 15 residues. CDR3 nucleotide sequence: TGCAGTGCTAGATCCTTTAGCGGTAGCACAGATACGCAGTATTTT. This translates into CSARSFSGSTDTQYF.

CDR3 loop: CASKPGLFTDTQYF. The CDR3 DNA follows: TGTGCCAGCAAACCGGGACTTTTCACAGATACGCAGTATTTT. The chain links TRBV6-1 to TRBJ2-3, with D tentatively TRBD2 (6 bases). CDR3 length: 14 amino acids. Per the germline V gene, CDR1 is MNHNS and CDR2 is SASEGT. Trimming pared 7 bases from V and 2 bases from J, leaving 13 bases between.

V gene TRBV20-1 combines with J gene TRBJ2-7, with a tentative D call TRBD2 (6 bases). Trimming took off 4 bases at V and 0 bases at J, with 16 bases between the two ends. This CDR3 has 15 residues. Germline CDR1 reads DFQATT; CDR2 reads SNEGSKA (reference sequence). This chain's CDR3 is CSATPDYPISYEQYF. The CDR3 region has the DNA TGCAGTGCTACTCCGGACTATCCGATCTCCTACGAGCAGTACTTC.

The chain combines TRBV20-1 with TRBJ2-1, with 8 nucleotides matching TRBD2. After removal of 3 bases from V and 3 bases from J, the junction contained 4 bases not matched to a gene. This CDR3 has 14 amino acids. Germline CDR1 DFQATT, CDR2 SNEGSKA (reference sequence). The CDR3 bases are TGCAGTGCTAGCGGGGGGGCTCTCTACAATGAGCAGTTCTTC. Translation gives CSASGGALYNEQFF.

This clonotype was picked up one time. This chain joins TRBV6-5 and TRBJ2-6, with unresolved D. This CDR3 contains 13 residues. CDR1 is MNHEY, CDR2 SVGAGI, per germline. Trimming removed 9 bases at V and 4 bases at J, with 10 bases between. This CDR3 is CASKVGGANVLTF. The CDR3 coding sequence is TGTGCCAGTAAAGTCGGAGGGGCCAACGTCCTGACTTTC.

V is TRBV20-1 and J is TRBJ1-1, with D tentatively TRBD1 (5 bases). CDR1 and CDR2 (germline): DFQATT, SNEGSKA (reference sequence). The CDR3 length is 14 residues. Trimming stripped 0 bases from V and 0 bases from J, with 8 bases between. Here the CDR3 reads CSARDGGVNTEAFF. The CDR3 DNA reads TGCAGTGCTAGAGACGGGGGGGTGAACACTGAAGCTTTCTTT.

This clonotype was picked up one time. The chain combines TRBV5-4 with TRBJ2-1, with TRBD2 identical over 11 bases. Losses at the gene ends were 1 base for V and 9 bases for J; bases not matched to a gene: 9. CDR1 is SGHNT, CDR2 YYREEE, per germline (reference sequence). This CDR3 contains 16 residues. CDR3 loop: CASSLRLAGGGVEQFF. CDR3 coding DNA: TGTGCCAGCAGCTTGCGGCTAGCGGGGGGCGGGGTTGAGCAGTTCTTC.

The chain is built from TRBV12-2 and TRBJ1-2; the tabulated D call, TRBD1, remains unverified against the DNA. TRBV12-2 is tagged as a pseudogene. This CDR3 is built from 15 residues. This CDR3 is CASRVSDRSRYGYTF. The CDR3 region has the DNA TGTGCAAGTCGCGTATCCGACAGGAGTCGCTATGGCTACACCTTC.

V usage is TRBV5-1 and J usage is TRBJ2-3; 9 bases map to TRBD1. Germline CDR1 reads SGHRS; CDR2 reads YFSETQ. The CDR3 is 17 residues long. The junction had 13 bases not matched to a gene; V was cut back by 4 bases and J by 4 bases. The CDR3 DNA reads as TGCGCCAGCAGCGCCCCGAGGGACAGGGAGTTTGCAGATACGCAGTATTTT. This translates into CASSAPRDREFADTQYF.

The chain couples TRBV6-6 to TRBJ1-6; 8 bases line up with TRBD1. CDR3 size: 13 residues. J gave up 10 bases and V 5 bases, and 4 bases lay outside the gene matches. In germline, CDR1 is MNHNY, CDR2 SVGAGI (reference sequence). The CDR3 nucleotides read TGTGCCAGCAGTCGAGGACAGGGCTCACCCCTCCACTTT. It codes for CASSRGQGSPLHF.

The chain recombines TRBV5-6 with TRBJ1-2; 9 bases map to TRBD1. Germline CDR1 is SGHDT and CDR2 is YYEEEE. The CDR3 has 15 residues. V lost 6 bases, J lost 8 bases, and 14 bases stayed unmatched. The CDR3 coding sequence is TGTGCCAGCAACTTTTTGGACAGGGGAGCTTGGGGCTACACCTTC. This gives the protein CASNFLDRGAWGYTF. Drawing the rest from reference TRBV5-6 and TRBJ1-2, the complete variable domain is DAGVTQSPTHLIKTRGQQVTLRCSPKSGHDTVSWYQQALGQGPQFIFQYYEEEERQRGNFPDRFSGHQFPNYSSELNVNALLLGDSALYLCASNFLDRGAWGYTFGSGTRLTVV.

The chain links TRBV2 to TRBJ1-4; D ambiguous. The CDR3 sequence is 14 residues long. V gave up 7 bases and J gave up 3 bases, with 12 bases separating them. The germline V gene has CDR1 SNHLY and CDR2 FYNNEI. The CDR3 DNA reads as TGTGCCAGCACTCGACTGGAGGCTAATGAAAAACTGTTTTTT. As protein: CASTRLEANEKLFF.